This record concerns one T cell receptor beta chain sequence. Within its sample, this clonotype is medium-sized (0.01 to 0.1%). It lacks a known antigen. Base qualities are not at hand, and no much larger clone is one base apart. As an off-target read in a library built for alpha chains, this beta chain has a frequency of little significance. The sample originates from a study of spatial heterogeneity in lung cancer (dated by TCRdb to between 2018 and 2021). Study-level background: Beta-chain transcripts were consistently detected in greater numbers than alpha-chain transcripts, which likely reflects a higher abundance of beta-chain transcripts. In the raw uncorrected reads, each unique combination of TCR and UMI appeared more than ten times on average. In non-small cell lung cancer, the study quantitatively compared TCR alpha and beta repertoires across several tumor regions, matched nontumor lung, and blood. Nonsynonymous mutation counts, determined by whole-exome sequencing of tumor tissue, were related to features of the TCR repertoire. At surgery, some 220 tumor regions, around 67 matched nontumor lung samples and 45 to 60 PBMC samples were TCR-sequenced for both alpha and beta chains.

The germline V gene sets CDR1 to MDHEN and CDR2 to SYDVKM. Between the V and J ends, shortened by 5 bases and 5 bases respectively, the junction contains 7 bases. Reading from cysteine to phenylalanine, the CDR3 counts 11 amino acids. Only the CDR3 part of the read is kept: 33 bases, read in frame from the first base. The sample's time point label is to be understood as: sample taken at primary tumor resection. Whole RNA extracted from tumor and nontumor lung tissue, or from cryopreserved PBMC samples, was used for TCR sequencing without cell sorting. The donors were 70 or so patients from the lung TRACERx cohort who had early-stage, untreated non-small cell lung cancer. Patients were selected for TCR sequencing only if sufficient RNA was available from at least two tumor regions. The research as a whole found: Ubiquitous expanded tumor TCRs showed up in blood more often at tumor resection than at routine follow-up. Additional single-cell paired TCR alpha and beta sequencing was considered necessary to confirm, at a functional level, the hypothesis that regional TCRs recognize regional mutations.

Library preparation employed 5' RACE. The listed sequencing device is NextSeq 500. The TCR library protocol attached a unique molecular identifier to each TCR cDNA molecule to allow correction of PCR and sequencing errors. The source study handled its data this way. TCR identification, UMI-based error correction and CDR3 extraction were performed with Decombinator tools. TCRs above a frequency of 2 per 1,000, corresponding to the top 1% of the tumor frequency distribution, were defined as expanded. Renyi diversity was calculated using the R vegan package after each repertoire was subsampled 100 times to 5,000 TCRs. CDR3 similarity networks were constructed using string-kernel similarity of amino acid triplets, with links drawn between CDR3s whose pairwise similarity was above 0.82. TCRdb ran its own pipeline on the public reads, namely fastp trimming at Q25 and MiXCR clone calling, and kept in-frame beta chains. Duplicate CDR3 protein sequences are folded into a single record with the most common DNA and genes. These V and J calls rely on TCRdb rather than the paper's analysis. The sample yields around 10,000 distinct CDR3 sequences; over 3% were counted once. Around 50% of the sample is held by the ten biggest clonotypes.

The source was PBMCs, collected at surgery. The TCR was taken from a female donor with early-stage non-small cell lung cancer. This chain is built from TRBV28 and TRBJ2-7; TRBD2 might be the D gene, on 5 matching bases. In nucleotide form, the sequence is TGTGCCAGCAGTGTGGGAGACGAGCAGTACTTC. Translated, it gives CASSVGDEQYF.